This TCR beta chain appears in the sequencing data of a study of PD-1 blockade in classical Hodgkin lymphoma. As for time point: newly diagnosed, previously untreated cHL patient sample. Assay used: immunoSEQ multiplex PCR; TCRdb lists only in-frame clones, some missing. The data contain around 43,000 clones, approximately 91% of them singletons. This clone is a singleton in its sample. The germline V gene encodes CDR1 WSHSY and CDR2 SAAADI. The CDR3 extends over 16 amino acids. V was clipped by 2 bases and J by 1 base, with 11 bases between them. Sequenced sample: peripheral blood mononuclear cells (PBMCs). The receptor's source is a human donor with classical Hodgkin lymphoma. The chain has TRBV10-2 and TRBJ1-4, with D perhaps TRBD1 (6 bases). The CDR3 bases are TGCGCCAGCAGTGAGATTGCAGGGGTAACTAATGAAAAACTGTTTTTT. The encoded protein is CASSEIAGVTNEKLFF.